The 14 T cell receptor beta chains given below trace back to one sample, sequenced in a study of CD8+CD57+ T cells in acquired aplastic anemia. TCR beta VDJ and CDR3 profiles were obtained from a genomic DNA template. TCRdb recomputed calls from the reads with MiXCR, one row per CDR3 protein. Found here are 200,000 to 250,000 distinct CDR3 sequences, around half of them singletons; the top ten hold 6.5% to 8%. Sequencing was done on patients that had shown CD8+CD57+ cell expansion by flow cytometry. Sequencing was carried out using sorted CD4+, CD8+, or CD8+CD57+ T cells (not recorded which) from PBMCs. These receptors all stem from a human donor with aplastic anemia.

This clonotype has a count of ten or more. V gene TRBV7-8 combines with J gene TRBJ2-7; 9 bases are a match to TRBD2. This CDR3 comprises 18 residues. The trim removed 4 bases at V and 3 bases at J, leaving 16 bases unmatched. Germline-derived CDR1 and CDR2 are SGHVS and FQNEAQ. In nucleotides, the CDR3 is TGTGCCAGCAGCTCCAGGGGTCTAGCGGGACCAGGATTCTACGAGCAGTACTTC. This sequence encodes CASSSRGLAGPGFYEQYF.

This clonotype was detected ten times or more. The chain recombines TRBV25-1 with TRBJ2-7, with a tentative D call TRBD2 (6 bases). The V gene's germline CDR1 is MGHDK and CDR2 SYGVNS. The CDR3 runs to 15 residues. The V end lost 1 base, the J end lost 2 bases, and 12 bases lay between the germline ends. CDR3 in amino acids: CASSELGGSTYEQYF. CDR3 nucleotide sequence: TGTGCCAGCAGTGAATTAGGAGGGAGTACCTACGAGCAGTACTTC.

V is TRBV2 and J is TRBJ1-2, with a possible D match to TRBD1 (5 bases). CDR1 and CDR2 (germline): SNHLY, FYNNEI. This CDR3 region has 13 residues. V was trimmed by 7 bases and J by 6 bases, leaving 15 bases between them. Here the CDR3 DNA reads TGTGCCAGCACCGATACCGGGGCAGATGGCTACACCTTC. Translated: CASTDTGADGYTF.

This clonotype was seen repeatedly, ten times or more. V and J are TRBV7-9 and TRBJ2-1, with D perhaps given as TRBD1 or TRBD2 (5 bases each). With 3 bases removed from V and 8 bases from J, the gap between germline ends came to 17 bases. CDR3 length: 15 residues. Germline CDR1 and CDR2: SEHNR and FQNEAQ (reference sequence). The CDR3 is CASSFPGPRSHEQFF. The CDR3, as DNA: TGTGCCAGCAGCTTTCCGGGACCCAGAAGCCATGAGCAGTTCTTC.

The rearrangement uses TRBV10-3 and TRBJ1-2; 7 bases are a match to TRBD1. Germline assignment: CDR1 ENHRY and CDR2 SYGVKD. There are 13 residues in the CDR3. After removal of 7 bases from V and 3 bases from J, the junction contained 5 bases not matched to a gene. DNA for the CDR3: TGTGCCATCAAAGGGGGCATCGACTATGGCTACACCTTC. Amino acid sequence: CAIKGGIDYGYTF.

This clonotype was detected many times. The gene calls are TRBV28 and TRBJ1-2, with D hard to call. Germline V gene lookup returns CDR1 MDHEN and CDR2 SYDVKM. Trimming stripped 6 bases from V and 6 bases from J, with 14 bases between. The CDR3 consists of 13 residues. This CDR3 is CASRTRTEDGYTF. As DNA, the CDR3 is TGTGCCAGCAGAACAAGGACGGAGGATGGCTACACCTTC.

This clonotype was seen a few times. The rearrangement links TRBV30 to TRBJ2-3; 10 bases agree with TRBD2. Germline CDR1 and CDR2: GTSNPN and SVGIG (reference sequence). This CDR3 contains 14 residues. V dropped 5 bases and J dropped 4; count of bases not matched to a gene: 6. In DNA form, the CDR3 reads TGTGCCTGGGATTCTAGCGGGAGCTCAGATACGCAGTATTTT. Translating it yields CAWDSSGSSDTQYF.

The chain joins TRBV25-1 to TRBJ2-7; D perhaps matches TRBD1 (6 bases). CDR1 is MGHDK, CDR2 SYGVNS, per germline. Trimming took off 4 bases at V and 7 bases at J, with 20 bases between the two ends. This CDR3 is 15 amino acids long. CDR3 loop: CASSGTSGVNWEQYF. The CDR3 DNA follows: TGTGCCAGCAGTGGGACATCAGGGGTAAACTGGGAGCAGTACTTC.

There are many counts of this clonotype. The chain links TRBV20-1 to TRBJ2-1; 9 bases line up with TRBD2. The CDR3 contains 15 residues. Trimming cost V 6 bases and J 3 bases; bases outside gene matches: 9. CDR1 and CDR2 (germline): DFQATT, SNEGSKA (reference sequence). CDR3 DNA: TGCAGTGCACCCCCAGCGGGAGGTGGCTACAATGAGCAGTTCTTC. Encoded protein: CSAPPAGGGYNEQFF.

About this clonotype: An end of the junction does not agree with germline; a read error may underlie this. J is TRBJ2-7 and V is TRBV9; perhaps D is TRBD1 or TRBD2 (5 bases each). The CDR3 has 14 amino acids. CDR1 and CDR2 from the germline V gene are SGDLS and YYNGEE. The DNA of the CDR3 is TGTACCAGCAGAAGCCGGGACGGCGTCTACGAGCAGTACTTC. Its translation: CTSRSRDGVYEQYF.

This clonotype was observed a single time. J is TRBJ2-1 and V is TRBV7-3; 11 bases are shared with TRBD2. The CDR3 is 19 amino acids. Germline V CDR1 and CDR2: SGHTA, FQGTGA. The J segment lost 0 bases and the V segment lost 2 bases, leaving 9 bases of the junction unmatched. This CDR3 is CASSLGGTSGTLSYNEQFF. The CDR3 region has the DNA TGTGCCAGCAGCTTAGGAGGGACTAGCGGAACTCTCTCCTACAATGAGCAGTTCTTC.

This chain joins TRBV4-1 and TRBJ2-7, with D possibly matching TRBD1 (5 bases). CDR3 length equals 14 residues. Germline V lookup: CDR1 MGHRA, CDR2 YSYEKL. V lost 0 bases and J lost 4, with 10 bases in between. The CDR3 loop is CASSQEDRGYEQYF. In DNA, the CDR3 is TGCGCCAGCAGCCAAGAAGATAGGGGATACGAGCAGTACTTC.

This clonotype was recorded many times. The rearrangement joins TRBV29-1 to TRBJ2-7; tentatively, D is TRBD1 (5 bases). From germline, CDR1 is SQVTM and CDR2 ANQGSEA. V was shortened by 3 bases and J by 4 bases, with 13 bases between the two germline ends. This CDR3 comprises 13 residues. CDR3 sequence (DNA): TGCAGCGTTGACAGCGACAGACGTTACGAGCAGTACTTC. It yields the protein CSVDSDRRYEQYF.

About this clonotype: A much larger clone differs from this one at a single base, so this may be a read error. The CDR3 DNA reads TGTGCCAGCAGCTTACTACCATCGACAGGGGGCACTGAAGCTTCCTTT. It specifies CASSLLPSTGGTEASF. The rearrangement links TRBV11-2 to TRBJ1-1, with 10 bases that match TRBD1. Looked up from germline, CDR1 is SGHAT and CDR2 is FQNNGV. The CDR3 sequence is 16 residues long.